Presented here are 5 T cell receptor beta chains from one specimen sequenced in a study of cytomegalovirus exposure and HLA in healthy donors (dated 2017 in TCRdb). The library relied on the immunoSEQ multiplex PCR assay. In its TCRdb copy, this immuneACCESS table keeps in-frame sequences only and misses some clones. Where compared with another copy, unresolved V genes explain less than half of these, and the others have no known cause. Within this sample are around 61,000 clones, with 92% of them counted one time only. The ten largest make up about 5.7% of the sample. The specimen sequenced was PBMCs. These TCRs come from a young man in good health and CMV-seropositive.

The chain links TRBV6-5 to TRBJ1-5; no reliable D call. This CDR3 is built from 14 residues. CDR1 is MNHEY and CDR2 is SVGAGI in the germline V gene. The ends were cut back, 7 bases at V and 9 bases at J, with 19 bases in the middle. The CDR3 nucleotides are TGTGCCAGCAACGGCGGACGGGATAATTCGCCCCAGCATTTT. Translated: CASNGGRDNSPQHF.

The chain carries TRBV28 and TRBJ1-5; D may be TRBD1 (5 bases). Germline V lookup: CDR1 MDHEN, CDR2 SYDVKM. This CDR3 comprises 13 residues. V lost 8 bases and J lost 4, with 12 bases in between. The CDR3 spells CASATGNNQPQHF. CDR3 DNA sequence: TGTGCCAGCGCAACAGGTAATAATCAGCCCCAGCATTTT. Full variable domain (remainder filled in from reference TRBV28 and TRBJ1-5): DVKVTQSSRYLVKRTGEKVFLECVQDMDHENMFWYRQDPGLGLRLIYFSYDVKMKEKGDIPEGYSVSREKKERFSLILESASTNQTSMYLCASATGNNQPQHFGDGTRLSIL.

This chain connects TRBV10-3 to TRBJ2-2, with TRBD2 identical over 7 bases. V dropped 5 bases and J dropped 4; count of bases not matched to a gene: 7. The CDR3 is 15 residues long. CDR1 ENHRY and CDR2 SYGVKD come from the germline V gene. CDR3 protein: CAISRGDAPTGELFF. The DNA for the CDR3 is TGTGCCATCAGTCGGGGGGATGCGCCCACCGGGGAGCTGTTTTTT.

The chain is built from TRBV25-1 and TRBJ1-2, with D tentatively TRBD1 (5 bases). The CDR3 sequence is 13 residues long. Germline assignment: CDR1 MGHDK and CDR2 SYGVNS. Trimming left V 3 bases short and J 4 bases short, with 9 bases between. CDR3 protein: CASSESGSYGYTF. DNA for the CDR3: TGTGCCAGCAGTGAGTCAGGGTCCTATGGCTACACCTTC.

The chain couples TRBV7-9 to TRBJ2-1, with 7 positions matching TRBD2. After removal of 3 bases from V and 0 bases from J, the junction contained 8 bases not matched to a gene. The germline V gene encodes CDR1 SEHNR and CDR2 FQNEAQ (reference sequence). The CDR3 loop spans 17 amino acids. DNA of the CDR3: TGTGCCAGCAGCTTCCCCTTAAGCGGGGTCTCCTACAATGAGCAGTTCTTC. Translated, it gives CASSFPLSGVSYNEQFF.